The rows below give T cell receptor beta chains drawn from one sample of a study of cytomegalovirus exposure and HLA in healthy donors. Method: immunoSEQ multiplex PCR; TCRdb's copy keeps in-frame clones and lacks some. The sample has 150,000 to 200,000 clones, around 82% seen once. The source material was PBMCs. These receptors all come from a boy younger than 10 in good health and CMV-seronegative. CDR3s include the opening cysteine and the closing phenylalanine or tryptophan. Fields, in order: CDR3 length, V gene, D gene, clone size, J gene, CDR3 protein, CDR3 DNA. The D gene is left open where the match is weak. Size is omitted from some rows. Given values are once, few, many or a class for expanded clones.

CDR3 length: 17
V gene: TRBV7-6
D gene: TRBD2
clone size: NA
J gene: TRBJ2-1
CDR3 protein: CASSLGWGGSVYNEQFF
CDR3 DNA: TGTGCCAGCAGCTTGGGCTGGGGCGGGAGTGTATACAATGAGCAGTTCTTC

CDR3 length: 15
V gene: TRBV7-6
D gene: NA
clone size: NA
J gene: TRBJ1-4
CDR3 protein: CASSRTEATNEKLFF
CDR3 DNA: TGTGCCAGCAGCCGGACAGAGGCAACTAATGAAAAACTGTTTTTT

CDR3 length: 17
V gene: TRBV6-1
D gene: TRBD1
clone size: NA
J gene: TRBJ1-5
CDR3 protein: CASSEWVSRDSLKPQHF
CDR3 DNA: TGTGCCAGCAGTGAATGGGTCTCGAGGGACAGCCTAAAGCCCCAGCATTTT

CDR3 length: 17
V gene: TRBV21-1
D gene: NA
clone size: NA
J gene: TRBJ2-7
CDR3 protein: CASSKSSRRRGIYEQYF
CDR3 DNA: TGTGCCAGCAGCAAAAGCAGCCGTCGCAGGGGGATATACGAGCAGTACTTC

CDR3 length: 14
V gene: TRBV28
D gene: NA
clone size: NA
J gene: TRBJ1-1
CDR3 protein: CASSLTGTGPEAFF
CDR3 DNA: TGTGCCAGCAGTTTAACAGGAACCGGGCCTGAAGCTTTCTTT

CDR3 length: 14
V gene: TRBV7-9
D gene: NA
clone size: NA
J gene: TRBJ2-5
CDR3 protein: CASSLARVQETQYF
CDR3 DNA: TGTGCCAGCAGCTTAGCCCGCGTACAAGAGACCCAGTACTTC

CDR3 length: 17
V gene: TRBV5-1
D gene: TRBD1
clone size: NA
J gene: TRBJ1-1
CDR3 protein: CASSLHRGLVSSTEAFF
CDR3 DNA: TGCGCCAGCAGCTTACACAGGGGGCTCGTTAGTAGCACTGAAGCTTTCTTT

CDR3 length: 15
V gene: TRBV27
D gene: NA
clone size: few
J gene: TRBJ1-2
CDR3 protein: CASSPWTDLTFGYTF
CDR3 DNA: TGTGCCAGCAGTCCCTGGACAGACTTGACCTTCGGCTACACCTTC

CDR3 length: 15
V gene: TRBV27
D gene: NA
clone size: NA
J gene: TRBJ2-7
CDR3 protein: CASSLQQVSSYEQYF
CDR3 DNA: TGTGCCAGCAGTTTACAGCAGGTGTCGTCCTACGAGCAGTACTTC

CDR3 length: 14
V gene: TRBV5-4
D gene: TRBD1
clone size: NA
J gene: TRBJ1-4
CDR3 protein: CASSTAGQDEKLFF
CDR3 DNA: TGTGCCAGCAGCACGGCGGGACAGGATGAAAAACTGTTTTTT

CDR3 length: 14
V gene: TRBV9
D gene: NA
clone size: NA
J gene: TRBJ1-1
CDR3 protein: CASSVGQGFPEAFF
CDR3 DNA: TGTGCCAGCAGCGTAGGCCAGGGGTTCCCTGAAGCTTTCTTT

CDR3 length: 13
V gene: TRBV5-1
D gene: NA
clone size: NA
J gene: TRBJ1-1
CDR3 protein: CASSLGPDTEAFF
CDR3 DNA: TGCGCCAGCAGCTTGGGTCCGGACACTGAAGCTTTCTTT

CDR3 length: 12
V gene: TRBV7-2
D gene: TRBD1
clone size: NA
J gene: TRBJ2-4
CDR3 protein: CASSETGQRGYF
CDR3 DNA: TGTGCCAGCAGCGAAACGGGACAGAGGGGATACTTC

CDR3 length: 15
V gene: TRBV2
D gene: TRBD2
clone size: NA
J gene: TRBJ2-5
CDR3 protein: CASTERASGGLTQYF
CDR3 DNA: TGTGCCAGCACCGAACGGGCTAGCGGGGGGCTGACCCAGTACTTC

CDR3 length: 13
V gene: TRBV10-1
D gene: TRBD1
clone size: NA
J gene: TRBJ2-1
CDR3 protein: CASSDRVYNEQFF
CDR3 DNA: TGCGCCAGCAGCGACAGGGTCTACAATGAGCAGTTCTTC

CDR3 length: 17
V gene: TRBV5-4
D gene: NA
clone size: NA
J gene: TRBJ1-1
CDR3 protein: CASSLAGGRNLNTEAFF
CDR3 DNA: TGTGCCAGCAGCTTGGCCGGGGGTCGGAATTTGAACACTGAAGCTTTCTTT

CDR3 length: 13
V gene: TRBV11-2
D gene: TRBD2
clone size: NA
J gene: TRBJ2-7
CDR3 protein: CASTPGLAYEQYF
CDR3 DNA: TGTGCCAGCACCCCCGGACTAGCCTACGAGCAGTACTTC

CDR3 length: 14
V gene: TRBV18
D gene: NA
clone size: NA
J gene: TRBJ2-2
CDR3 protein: CASSTAPNTGELFF
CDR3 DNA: TGTGCCAGCTCAACAGCACCGAACACCGGGGAGCTGTTTTTT

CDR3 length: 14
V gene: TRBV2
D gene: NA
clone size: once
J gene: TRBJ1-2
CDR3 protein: CASSAEGQGNAYTF
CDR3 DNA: TGTGCCAGCAGCGCCGAAGGGCAGGGGAATGCCTACACCTTC

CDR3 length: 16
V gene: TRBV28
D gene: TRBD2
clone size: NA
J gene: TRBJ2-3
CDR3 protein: CASSLAGGPGTDTQYF
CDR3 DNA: TGTGCCAGCAGTTTAGCGGGAGGGCCGGGTACAGATACGCAGTATTTT

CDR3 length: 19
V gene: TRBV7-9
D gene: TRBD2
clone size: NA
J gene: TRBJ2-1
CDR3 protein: CASSHSDSIAGGLFQEQFF
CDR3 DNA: TGTGCCAGCAGCCATTCAGATTCGATAGCGGGAGGGCTCTTCCAAGAGCAGTTCTTC

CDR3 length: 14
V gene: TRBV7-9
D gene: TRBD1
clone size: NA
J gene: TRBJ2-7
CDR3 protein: CASSSRTGAYEQYF
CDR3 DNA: TGTGCCAGCAGCTCGAGGACAGGAGCCTACGAGCAGTACTTC

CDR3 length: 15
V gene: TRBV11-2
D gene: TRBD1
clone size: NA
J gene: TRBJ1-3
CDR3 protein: CASSLNSDRGVTIYF
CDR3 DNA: TGTGCCAGCAGCCTAAACTCGGACAGGGGAGTAACCATATATTTT

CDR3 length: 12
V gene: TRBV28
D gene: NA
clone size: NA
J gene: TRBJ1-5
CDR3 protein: CASSLPSPPQHF
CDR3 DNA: TGTGCCAGCAGTTTACCCTCTCCGCCCCAGCATTTT

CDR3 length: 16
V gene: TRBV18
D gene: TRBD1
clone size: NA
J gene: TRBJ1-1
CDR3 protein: CASSPPGQATNTEAFF
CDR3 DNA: TGTGCCAGCTCACCACCAGGACAGGCGACGAACACTGAAGCTTTCTTT

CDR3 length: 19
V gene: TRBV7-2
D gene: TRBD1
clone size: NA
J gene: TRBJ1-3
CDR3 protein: CASSLVTGGFFSSGNTIYF
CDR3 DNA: TGTGCCAGCAGCTTAGTCACAGGGGGCTTCTTCTCCTCTGGAAACACCATATATTTT

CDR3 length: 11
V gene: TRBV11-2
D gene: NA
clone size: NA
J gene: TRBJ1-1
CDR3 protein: CASSKATEAFF
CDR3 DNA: TGTGCCAGCAGCAAAGCAACTGAAGCTTTCTTT

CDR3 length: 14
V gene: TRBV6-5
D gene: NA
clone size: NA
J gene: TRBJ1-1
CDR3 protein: CASSYSGQRTEAFF
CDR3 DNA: TGTGCCAGCAGTTACTCAGGACAACGTACTGAAGCTTTCTTT

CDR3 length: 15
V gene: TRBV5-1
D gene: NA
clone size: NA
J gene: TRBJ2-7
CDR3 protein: CASSSRGSGSYEQYF
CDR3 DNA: TGCGCCAGCAGCTCCCGGGGGAGCGGCTCCTACGAGCAGTACTTC

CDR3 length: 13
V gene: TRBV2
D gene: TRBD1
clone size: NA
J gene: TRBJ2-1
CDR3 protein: CARSGQGYNEQFF
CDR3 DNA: TGTGCCAGGTCGGGACAGGGGTACAATGAGCAGTTCTTC

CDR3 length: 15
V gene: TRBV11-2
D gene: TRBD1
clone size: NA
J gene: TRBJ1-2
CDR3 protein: CASSQPGQRNYGYTF
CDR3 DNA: TGTGCCAGCAGTCAACCGGGACAGCGCAACTATGGCTACACCTTC

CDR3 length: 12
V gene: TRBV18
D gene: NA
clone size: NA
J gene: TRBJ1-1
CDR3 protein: CASSGANTEAFF
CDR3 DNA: TGTGCCAGCTCCGGAGCGAACACTGAAGCTTTCTTT

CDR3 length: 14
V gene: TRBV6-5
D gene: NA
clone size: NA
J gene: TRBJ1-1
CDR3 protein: CASSLGTKRAEAFF
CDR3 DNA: TGTGCCAGCAGCTTGGGGACAAAGAGGGCTGAAGCTTTCTTT

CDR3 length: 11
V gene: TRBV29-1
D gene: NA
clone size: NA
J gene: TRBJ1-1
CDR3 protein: CSVEVRTEAFF
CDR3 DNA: TGCAGCGTTGAGGTACGGACTGAAGCTTTCTTT

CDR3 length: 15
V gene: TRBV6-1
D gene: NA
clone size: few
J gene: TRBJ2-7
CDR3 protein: CASSEIQGPFYEQYF
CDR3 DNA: TGTGCCAGCAGTGAGATACAGGGACCCTTCTACGAGCAGTACTTC

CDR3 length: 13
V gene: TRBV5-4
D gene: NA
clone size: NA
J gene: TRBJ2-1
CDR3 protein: CASSLWGDFIQFF
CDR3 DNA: TGTGCCAGCAGCTTATGGGGGGACTTTATTCAGTTCTTC

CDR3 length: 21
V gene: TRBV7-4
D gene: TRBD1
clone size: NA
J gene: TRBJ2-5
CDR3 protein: CASSLETRGQGSSGPQETQYF
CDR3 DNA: TGTGCCAGCAGCTTAGAGACGAGGGGACAGGGTAGTAGCGGGCCCCAGGAGACCCAGTACTTC

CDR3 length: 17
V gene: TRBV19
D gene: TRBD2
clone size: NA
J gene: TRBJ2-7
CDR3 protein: CASSILLARQAIYEQYF
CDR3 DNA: TGTGCCAGTAGTATCCTACTAGCGCGGCAGGCCATCTACGAGCAGTACTTC

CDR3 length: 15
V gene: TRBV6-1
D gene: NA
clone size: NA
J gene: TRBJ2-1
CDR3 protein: CASSEVAGSYNEQFF
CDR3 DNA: TGTGCCAGCAGTGAGGTTGCGGGGTCATACAATGAGCAGTTCTTC

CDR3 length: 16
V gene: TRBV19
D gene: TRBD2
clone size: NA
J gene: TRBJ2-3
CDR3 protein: CASSIAASGSTDTQYF
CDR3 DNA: TGTGCCAGTAGTATTGCGGCTAGCGGGAGCACAGATACGCAGTATTTT

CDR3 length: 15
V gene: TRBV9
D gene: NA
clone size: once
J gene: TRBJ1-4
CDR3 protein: CASSREGRGNEKLFF
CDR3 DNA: TGTGCCAGCAGCAGAGAGGGCAGGGGTAACGAAAAACTGTTTTTT

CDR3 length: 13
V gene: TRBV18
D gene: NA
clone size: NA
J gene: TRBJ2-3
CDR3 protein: CASSPTVTDTQYF
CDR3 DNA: TGTGCCAGCTCACCGACAGTAACAGATACGCAGTATTTT

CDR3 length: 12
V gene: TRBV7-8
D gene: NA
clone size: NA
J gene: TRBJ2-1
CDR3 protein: CASGSSYNEQFF
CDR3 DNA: TGTGCCAGCGGGAGCTCCTACAATGAGCAGTTCTTC

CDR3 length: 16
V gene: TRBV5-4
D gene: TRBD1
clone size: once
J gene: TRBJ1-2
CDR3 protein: CASSPSTGTAAYGYTF
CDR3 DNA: TGTGCCAGCAGCCCGAGCACCGGGACAGCGGCCTATGGCTACACCTTC

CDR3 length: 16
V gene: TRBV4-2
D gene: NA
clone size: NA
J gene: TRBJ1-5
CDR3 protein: CASSPSGAYSNQPQHF
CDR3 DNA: TGTGCCAGCAGCCCATCTGGGGCCTATAGCAATCAGCCCCAGCATTTT

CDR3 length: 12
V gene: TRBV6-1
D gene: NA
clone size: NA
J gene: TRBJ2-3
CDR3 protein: CALKGYTDTQYF
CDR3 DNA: TGTGCCCTTAAGGGGTACACAGATACGCAGTATTTT

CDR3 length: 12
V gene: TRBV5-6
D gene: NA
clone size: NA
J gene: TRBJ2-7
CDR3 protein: CASSLVTNEQYF
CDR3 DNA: TGTGCCAGCAGCTTGGTAACAAATGAGCAGTACTTC

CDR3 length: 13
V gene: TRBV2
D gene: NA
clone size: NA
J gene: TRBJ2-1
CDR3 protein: CASREDTYNEQFF
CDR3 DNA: TGTGCCAGCAGGGAAGACACATACAATGAGCAGTTCTTC

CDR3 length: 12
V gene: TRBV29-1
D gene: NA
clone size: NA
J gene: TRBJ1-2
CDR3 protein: CSVESEAYGYTF
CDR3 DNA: TGCAGCGTTGAATCTGAAGCGTATGGCTACACCTTC

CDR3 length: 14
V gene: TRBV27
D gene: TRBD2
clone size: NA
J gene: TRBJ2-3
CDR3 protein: CASSMGLFTDTQYF
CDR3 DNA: TGTGCCAGCAGTATGGGACTATTCACAGATACGCAGTATTTT